Shown below are 32 T cell receptor beta chains from a single sample sequenced in a study of CD8 T cells in Susac syndrome. An input of about 0.5 to 1 ug of RNA was subjected to reverse transcription using random hexamers. MiXCR was run by TCRdb on the immunoSEQ multiplex PCR reads, yielding one entry per CDR3 protein. The profile shows tens of thousands of distinct CDR3 sequences, 80% to 95% of them singletons. The specimen was CD8+ T cells from PBMCs. These receptors were collected from a human donor in good health.

V is TRBV27 and J is TRBJ2-5; D tentatively fits TRBD1 or TRBD2 (5 bases each). The CDR3 runs 14 residues. V lost 7 bases, J lost 5 bases, and 17 bases lay in between. In germline, CDR1 is MNHEY, CDR2 SMNVEV (reference sequence). CDR3 residues: CASTYLGEMETQYF. Here the CDR3 DNA reads TGTGCCAGCACCTACTTGGGGGAGATGGAGACCCAGTACTTC.

The chain is built from TRBV7-9 and TRBJ2-7, with 8 nucleotides matching TRBD1. Trimming at V came to 5 bases and at J to 3 bases, leaving 9 bases not matched to a gene. The germline V gene has CDR1 SEHNR and CDR2 FQNEAQ (reference sequence). CDR3 size: 15 residues. The CDR3: CASSLGQGFYYEQYF. The CDR3 nucleotides read TGTGCCAGCAGCCTTGGACAGGGATTCTACTACGAGCAGTACTTC.

V and J are TRBV29-1 and TRBJ2-1; D call uncertain. The CDR3 is 13 amino acids. V lost 4 bases and J 0 bases, leaving 7 bases between the germline ends. Germline V CDR1 and CDR2: SQVTM, ANQGSEA. CDR3 sequence: CSVVAISYNEQFF. CDR3 nucleotides: TGCAGCGTTGTGGCTATCTCCTACAATGAGCAGTTCTTC.

The chain recombines TRBV12-3 or TRBV12-4 with TRBJ2-4; TRBD1 is a possible D gene (6 bases). Trimming removed 5 bases from V and 1 base from J, with 21 bases in between. This CDR3 has 18 residues. CDR3 DNA sequence: TGTGCCAGCAGTCCGGACAGTCCTCCGGAATTCGCCAAAAACATTCAGTACTTC. Amino acids: CASSPDSPPEFAKNIQYF.

Only a few counts were recorded for this clonotype. V is TRBV27 and J is TRBJ1-1; D perhaps matches TRBD1 (5 bases). Germline V gives CDR1 MNHEY, CDR2 SMNVEV (reference sequence). Trimming stripped 3 bases from V and 4 bases from J, with 9 bases between. The CDR3 spans 13 residues. The CDR3: CASSLGGGTEAFF. For the CDR3, the DNA is TGTGCCAGCAGTTTGGGGGGAGGCACTGAAGCTTTCTTT.

This rearrangement joins TRBV6-4 to TRBJ1-1, with a possible D match to TRBD1 (5 bases). The CDR3 extends over 14 amino acids. Germline values: CDR1 MRHNA, CDR2 SNTAGT. Trimming removed 7 bases from V and 1 base from J, with 13 bases in between. CDR3 loop: CASTPGGTNTEAFF. The CDR3 DNA reads TGTGCCAGCACCCCGGGAGGGACGAACACTGAAGCTTTCTTT.

This chain uses TRBV2 with TRBJ1-2; D may be TRBD1 (6 bases). The germline CDR1 and CDR2 sequences are SNHLY and FYNNEI. The V end lost 1 base, the J end lost 3 bases, and 12 bases lay between the germline ends. CDR3 size: 15 residues. For the CDR3, the DNA is TGTGCCAGCAGTGAAGGTCAGGGGATTTACTATGGCTACACCTTC. Translation: CASSEGQGIYYGYTF.

Only a few counts were recorded for this clonotype. The V call is TRBV28, the J call TRBJ2-1; 7 bases map to TRBD2. Trimming took 2 bases from V and 3 from J; bases not matched to a gene: 1. Germline CDR1 is MDHEN and CDR2 is SYDVKM. The CDR3 is 14 amino acids. The CDR3 DNA follows: TGTGCCAGCAGTTTAGCGGGGGTCTACAATGAGCAGTTCTTC. Its protein is CASSLAGVYNEQFF. The whole variable domain, remainder taken from reference TRBV28 and TRBJ2-1, is DVKVTQSSRYLVKRTGEKVFLECVQDMDHENMFWYRQDPGLGLRLIYFSYDVKMKEKGDIPEGYSVSREKKERFSLILESASTNQTSMYLCASSLAGVYNEQFFGPGTRLTVL.

This clonotype was detected only once. The chain has TRBV2 and TRBJ2-7; TRBD2 might be the D (5 bases). Germline CDR1 reads SNHLY; CDR2 reads FYNNEI. The CDR3 extends over 12 amino acids. V lost 4 bases, J lost 1 base, and 5 bases lay in between. The CDR3 region has the DNA TGTGCCAGCAGTGGGACTTCCTACGAGCAGTACTTC. It specifies CASSGTSYEQYF.

This chain links TRBV5-1 with TRBJ2-7; 7 bases are shared with TRBD2. Germline-derived CDR1 and CDR2 are SGHRS and YFSETQ. The J segment lost 4 bases and the V segment lost 3 bases, leaving 1 base of the junction unmatched. The CDR3 totals 12 residues. The CDR3 sequence: CASSWEGYEQYF. The CDR3 nucleotides are TGCGCCAGCAGCTGGGAGGGATACGAGCAGTACTTC.

The chain links TRBV6-2 or TRBV6-3 to TRBJ1-5; D possibly corresponds to TRBD1 (6 bases). In germline, CDR1 is MNHEY, CDR2 SVGEGT. CDR3 length: 15 amino acids. V was trimmed by 7 bases and J by 0 bases, leaving 13 bases between them. Here the CDR3 reads CASNPQGISNQPQHF. CDR3 coding DNA: TGTGCCAGCAATCCTCAGGGGATTAGCAATCAGCCCCAGCATTTT.

This rearrangement joins TRBV27 to TRBJ2-7, with 7 positions matching TRBD2. The junction had 6 bases not matched to a gene; V was cut back by 2 bases and J by 2 bases. This CDR3 contains 15 residues. CDR1 and CDR2 (germline): MNHEY, SMNVEV (reference sequence). CDR3 bases: TGTGCCAGCAGTTTAAAACTAGCGCGCACCTACGAGCAGTACTTC. Translation: CASSLKLARTYEQYF.

The genes are TRBV5-4 and TRBJ2-1; D gene unclear. V was shortened by 2 bases and J by 5 bases, with 5 bases between the two germline ends. CDR3 size: 12 residues. The germline V gene encodes CDR1 SGHNT and CDR2 YYREEE (reference sequence). DNA for the CDR3: TGTGCCAGCAGCTTTTCTCACAATGAGCAGTTCTTC. This translates into CASSFSHNEQFF.

The J gene is TRBJ2-3, the V gene TRBV28, with D perhaps being TRBD1 or TRBD2 (5 bases each). Per the germline V gene, CDR1 is MDHEN and CDR2 is SYDVKM. The ends were cut back, 6 bases at V and 2 bases at J, with 18 bases in the middle. This CDR3 contains 16 residues. Here the CDR3 DNA reads TGTGCCAGCAGCCGGGGACCTGACATATCCACAGATACGCAGTATTTT. It specifies CASSRGPDISTDTQYF.

About this clonotype: An end of the junction does not agree with germline; a read error may underlie this. The genes are TRBV13 and TRBJ2-7; 7 nucleotides line up with TRBD1. The CDR3 extends over 12 amino acids. The germline gives CDR1 PRHDT, CDR2 FYEKMQ (reference sequence). CDR3 sequence: CASSLGGTEQYF. The CDR3 nucleotides read TGTGCCAGCAGCCTAGGGGGCACCGAGCAGTACTTC.

The rearrangement joins TRBV11-2 to TRBJ2-2; D might be TRBD1 or TRBD2, each matching 5 bases. Germline V gene lookup returns CDR1 SGHAT and CDR2 FQNNGV. The V and J ends lost 0 bases and 0 bases respectively, with 11 bases between them. There are 17 residues in the CDR3. The CDR3: CASSLDRGHANTGELFF. The CDR3 DNA reads TGTGCCAGCAGCTTAGATCGGGGCCACGCGAACACCGGGGAGCTGTTTTTT.

The genes are TRBV11-2 and TRBJ2-7, with D perhaps matching TRBD1 (6 bases). Germline CDR1 and CDR2: SGHAT and FQNNGV. CDR3 length: 14 residues. V dropped 1 base and J dropped 2 bases, with 9 bases sitting between them. CDR3 sequence: CASSLVSGAYEQYF. CDR3 bases: TGTGCCAGCAGCTTAGTTTCAGGGGCCTACGAGCAGTACTTC.

The rearrangement joins TRBV20-1 to TRBJ2-5; 7 nucleotides agree with TRBD1. Trimming cost V 2 bases and J 5 bases; bases outside gene matches: 14. Per the germline V gene, CDR1 is DFQATT and CDR2 is SNEGSKA (reference sequence). The CDR3 has 16 amino acids. CDR3 bases: TGCAGTGCTAGACGACAAGACAGGGACCCGGGGGAGACCCAGTACTTC. This codes for CSARRQDRDPGETQYF.

The chain employs TRBV20-1 and TRBJ1-2; no clear D. Germline CDR1 is DFQATT and CDR2 is SNEGSKA (reference sequence). This CDR3 contains 12 residues. V was pared by 6 bases and J by 4 bases, with 12 bases between. CDR3 protein: CSARFGFYGYTF. In DNA, the CDR3 is TGCAGTGCCCGGTTCGGGTTCTATGGCTACACCTTC.

The chain has TRBV27 and TRBJ2-7; D ambiguous. Germline CDR1 MNHEY, CDR2 SMNVEV (reference sequence). This CDR3 has 14 amino acids. The ends were cut back, 3 bases at V and 5 bases at J, with 14 bases in the middle. In nucleotides, the CDR3 is TGTGCCAGCAGTTTCGGAGCTTCCCTGGACGAGCAGTACTTC. Protein: CASSFGASLDEQYF.

The chain uses TRBV14 and TRBJ2-3, with 8 bases matching TRBD2. After removal of 4 bases from V and 3 bases from J, the junction contained 12 bases not matched to a gene. The germline CDR1 and CDR2 sequences are SGHDN and FVKESK. This CDR3 region has 17 residues. The CDR3 coding sequence is TGTGCCAGCAGCCGTAGGGCCTTCGGGACTAGAACAGATACGCAGTATTTT. Translated: CASSRRAFGTRTDTQYF.

The chain couples TRBV27 to TRBJ1-2, with D perhaps matching TRBD1 (6 bases). CDR3 length: 16 amino acids. Germline assignment: CDR1 MNHEY and CDR2 SMNVEV (reference sequence). V was shortened by 6 bases and J by 5 bases, with 22 bases between the two germline ends. In nucleotides, the CDR3 is TGTGCCAGCAGAGGGGGGAGGGCTCTTGAGGCATATGGCTACACCTTC. Amino acids: CASRGGRALEAYGYTF.

The chain recombines TRBV18 with TRBJ2-1; D may be TRBD1 or TRBD2 (5 bases each). Looked up from germline, CDR1 is KGHSH and CDR2 is LQKENI. The CDR3 is 15 residues long. Trimming left V 3 bases short and J 8 bases short, with 17 bases between. The CDR3 sequence is CASSPGPGIPDEQFF. In DNA form, the CDR3 reads TGTGCCAGCTCACCGGGACCTGGCATTCCCGATGAGCAGTTCTTC.

The chain couples TRBV29-1 to TRBJ2-1; tentatively, D is TRBD2 (7 bases). Germline CDR1 SQVTM, CDR2 ANQGSEA. Trimming cost V 0 bases and J 9 bases, with 27 bases left between them. The CDR3 length is 18 residues. As DNA, the CDR3 is TGCAGCGTTGAAGACCTGGGGGGGCGGGGTCCCAGCACAGTTGAGCAGTTCTTC. The encoded protein is CSVEDLGGRGPSTVEQFF.

The chain has TRBV6-5 and TRBJ1-1; D uncertain. V lost 2 bases to trimming and J lost 1 base, with 11 bases between them. The germline CDR1 and CDR2 sequences are MNHEY and SVGAGI. The length of the CDR3 is 15 residues. CDR3: CASSYPGGSNTEAFF. CDR3 coding DNA: TGTGCCAGCAGTTACCCCGGTGGGTCGAACACTGAAGCTTTCTTT.

V and J are TRBV19 and TRBJ1-1; TRBD1 might be the D (6 bases). This CDR3 contains 17 residues. Looked up from germline, CDR1 is LNHDA and CDR2 is SQIVND (reference sequence). Trimming left V 4 bases short and J 1 base short, with 19 bases between. The CDR3 DNA sequence: TGTGCCAGTAGTACTACGGTGTGGGGGGCCAGGAACACTGAAGCTTTCTTT. It is translated as CASSTTVWGARNTEAFF. The variable domain in full, completed from reference TRBV19 and TRBJ1-1, reads DGGITQSPKYLFRKEGQNVTLSCEQNLNHDAMYWYRQDPGQGLRLIYYSQIVNDFQKGDIAEGYSVSREKKESFPLTVTSAQKNPTAFYLCASSTTVWGARNTEAFFGQGTRLTVV.

The rearrangement joins TRBV4-1 to TRBJ2-1; TRBD2 aligns across 8 bases. CDR1 MGHRA and CDR2 YSYEKL come from the germline V gene. This CDR3 spans 14 amino acids. Trimming cost V 0 bases and J 10 bases; bases outside gene matches: 5. In DNA form, the CDR3 reads TGCGCCAGCAGCCAAGAAACCGGGAGGGAAGAGCAGTTCTTC. Translation: CASSQETGREEQFF.

The rearrangement joins TRBV12-5 to TRBJ2-1, with no clear D. This CDR3 is built from 12 residues. Germline CDR1 LGHNT, CDR2 FRNRAP. Trimming took off 7 bases at V and 7 bases at J, with 11 bases between the two ends. The CDR3 bases are TGTGCTAGTGCCCTAGGTGGGAATGAGCAGTTCTTC. Translated, it gives CASALGGNEQFF.

A single count supports this clonotype. V is TRBV6-5 and J is TRBJ2-3, with 7 bases fitting TRBD2. V was clipped by 0 bases and J by 2 bases; unmatched bases: 5. This CDR3 spans 16 amino acids. Germline CDR1 is MNHEY and CDR2 is SVGAGI. CDR3 amino acids: CASSYSPREPTDTQYF. CDR3 DNA sequence: TGTGCCAGCAGTTACTCGCCGCGGGAGCCCACAGATACGCAGTATTTT.

The chain uses TRBV18 and TRBJ1-1; 8 nucleotides agree with TRBD1. CDR1 and CDR2 (germline): KGHSH, LQKENI. The ends lost 6 bases at V and 3 bases at J; junction bases unmatched: 6. This CDR3 region has 14 residues. The chain's CDR3 is CASSDRGDYTEAFF. The CDR3 DNA sequence: TGTGCCAGCTCCGACAGGGGTGATTACACTGAAGCTTTCTTT.

V is TRBV29-1 and J is TRBJ1-4; possible D gene TRBD1, 5 bases. V lost 4 bases and J 4 bases, leaving 10 bases between the germline ends. Per germline, CDR1 SQVTM and CDR2 ANQGSEA. CDR3 length equals 13 residues. CDR3: CSVVGGINEKLFF. The CDR3 coding sequence is TGCAGCGTTGTCGGGGGTATTAATGAAAAACTGTTTTTT. Full variable domain (outside the CDR3, taken from reference TRBV29-1 and TRBJ1-4): SAVISQKPSRDICQRGTSLTIQCQVDSQVTMMFWYRQQPGQSLTLIATANQGSEATYESGFVIDKFPISRPNLTFSTLTVSNMSPEDSSIYLCSVVGGINEKLFFGSGTQLSVL.

The rearrangement uses TRBV23-1 and TRBJ1-1; D is perhaps TRBD1 (6 bases). TRBV23-1 is assigned to the ORF class and has an uncertain function. The CDR3 totals 18 residues. With 4 bases removed from V and 0 bases from J, the gap between germline ends came to 21 bases. CDR3 bases: TGCGCCAGCAGTCCATTACACGGGGGGGCCTCCTTGAACACTGAAGCTTTCTTT. It encodes CASSPLHGGASLNTEAFF.